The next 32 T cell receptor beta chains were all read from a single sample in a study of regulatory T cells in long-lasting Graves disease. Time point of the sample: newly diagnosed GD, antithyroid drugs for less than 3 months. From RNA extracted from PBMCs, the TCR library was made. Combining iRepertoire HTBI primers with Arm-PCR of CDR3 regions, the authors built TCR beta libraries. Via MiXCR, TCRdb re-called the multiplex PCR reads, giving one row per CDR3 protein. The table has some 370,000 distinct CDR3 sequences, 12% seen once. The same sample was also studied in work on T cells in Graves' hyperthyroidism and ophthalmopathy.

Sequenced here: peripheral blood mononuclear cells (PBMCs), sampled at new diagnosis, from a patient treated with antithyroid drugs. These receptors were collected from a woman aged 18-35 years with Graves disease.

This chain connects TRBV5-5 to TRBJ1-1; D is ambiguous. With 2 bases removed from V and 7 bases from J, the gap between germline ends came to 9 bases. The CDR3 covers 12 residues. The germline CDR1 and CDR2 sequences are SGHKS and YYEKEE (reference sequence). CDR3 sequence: CASSLGQLEAFF. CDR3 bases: TGTGCCAGCAGCTTAGGGCAGCTTGAAGCTTTCTTT.

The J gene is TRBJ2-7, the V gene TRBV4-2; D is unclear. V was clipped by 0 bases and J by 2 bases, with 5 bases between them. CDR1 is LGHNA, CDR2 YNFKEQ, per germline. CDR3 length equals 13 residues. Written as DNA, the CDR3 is TGTGCCAGCAGCCAAGACCCAACCTACGAGCAGTACTTC. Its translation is CASSQDPTYEQYF.

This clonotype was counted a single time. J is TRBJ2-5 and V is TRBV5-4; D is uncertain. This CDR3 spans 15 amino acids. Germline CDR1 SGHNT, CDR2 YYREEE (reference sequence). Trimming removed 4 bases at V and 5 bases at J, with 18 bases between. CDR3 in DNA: TGTGCCAGCAGCCTCCGGGCCCCCCTCGAGGAGACCCAGTACTTC. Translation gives CASSLRAPLEETQYF.

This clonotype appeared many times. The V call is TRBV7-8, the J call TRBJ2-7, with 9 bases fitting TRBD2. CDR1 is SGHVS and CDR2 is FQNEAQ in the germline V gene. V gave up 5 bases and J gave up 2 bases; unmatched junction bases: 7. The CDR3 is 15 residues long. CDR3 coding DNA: TGTGCCAGCAGCCCCCTAGCGGGAAGGGCCTACGAGCAGTACTTC. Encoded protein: CASSPLAGRAYEQYF.

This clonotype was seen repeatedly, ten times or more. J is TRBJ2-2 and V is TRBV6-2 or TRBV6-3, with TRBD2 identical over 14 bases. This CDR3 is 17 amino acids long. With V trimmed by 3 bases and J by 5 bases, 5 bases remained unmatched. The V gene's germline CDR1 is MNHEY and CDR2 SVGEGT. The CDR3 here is CASSYPGLAGVTGELFF. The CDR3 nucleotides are TGTGCCAGCAGTTATCCGGGACTAGCGGGAGTAACCGGGGAGCTGTTTTTT.

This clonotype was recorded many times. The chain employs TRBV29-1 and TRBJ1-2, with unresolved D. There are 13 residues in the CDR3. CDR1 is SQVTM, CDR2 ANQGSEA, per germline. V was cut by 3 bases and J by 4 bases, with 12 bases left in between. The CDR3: CSVDGPASYGYTF. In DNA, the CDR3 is TGCAGCGTTGACGGGCCCGCCTCCTATGGCTACACCTTC. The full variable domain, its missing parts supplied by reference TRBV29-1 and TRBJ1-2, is SAVISQKPSRDICQRGTSLTIQCQVDSQVTMMFWYRQQPGQSLTLIATANQGSEATYESGFVIDKFPISRPNLTFSTLTVSNMSPEDSSIYLCSVDGPASYGYTFGSGTRLTVV.

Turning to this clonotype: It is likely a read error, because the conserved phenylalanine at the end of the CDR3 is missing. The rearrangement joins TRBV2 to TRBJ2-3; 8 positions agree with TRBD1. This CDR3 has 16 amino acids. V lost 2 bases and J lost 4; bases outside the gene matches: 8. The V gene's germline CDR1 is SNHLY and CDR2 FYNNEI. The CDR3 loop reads CASSENRDRRADTQYL. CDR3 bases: TGTGCCAGCAGTGAAAATCGGGACAGGAGAGCAGATACGCAGTATCTT.

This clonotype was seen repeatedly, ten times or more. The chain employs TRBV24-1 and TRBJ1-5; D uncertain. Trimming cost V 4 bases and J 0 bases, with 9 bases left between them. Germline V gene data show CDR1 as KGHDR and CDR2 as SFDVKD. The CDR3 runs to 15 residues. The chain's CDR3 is CATSEGGYSNQPQHF. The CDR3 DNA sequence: TGTGCCACCAGTGAGGGAGGGTATAGCAATCAGCCCCAGCATTTT.

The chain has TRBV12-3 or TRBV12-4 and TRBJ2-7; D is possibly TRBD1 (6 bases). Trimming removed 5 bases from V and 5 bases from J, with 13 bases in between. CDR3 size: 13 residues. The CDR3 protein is CASSTKGVHEQYF. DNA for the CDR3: TGTGCCAGCAGTACTAAGGGGGTCCACGAGCAGTACTTC.

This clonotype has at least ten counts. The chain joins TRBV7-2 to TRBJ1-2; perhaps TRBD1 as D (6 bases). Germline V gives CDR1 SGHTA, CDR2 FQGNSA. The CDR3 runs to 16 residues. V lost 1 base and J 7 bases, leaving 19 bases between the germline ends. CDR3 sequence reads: CASSLEGGGTLRGYTF. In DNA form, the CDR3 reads TGTGCCAGCAGCTTAGAGGGGGGCGGTACTCTACGTGGCTACACCTTC.

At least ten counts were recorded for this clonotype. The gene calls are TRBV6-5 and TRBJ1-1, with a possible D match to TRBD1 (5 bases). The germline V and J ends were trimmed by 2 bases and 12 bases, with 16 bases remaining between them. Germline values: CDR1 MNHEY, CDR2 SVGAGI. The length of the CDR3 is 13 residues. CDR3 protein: CASSYPTGTRTFF. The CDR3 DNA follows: TGTGCCAGCAGTTACCCAACCGGGACGAGGACTTTCTTT.

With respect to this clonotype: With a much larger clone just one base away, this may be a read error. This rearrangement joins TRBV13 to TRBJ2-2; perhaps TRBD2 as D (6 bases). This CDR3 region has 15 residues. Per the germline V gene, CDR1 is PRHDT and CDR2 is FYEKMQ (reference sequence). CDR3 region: CAGSSGGVYGGELFF. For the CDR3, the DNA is TGTGCCGGCAGCTCCGGAGGGGTTTATGGCGGGGAGCTGTTTTTT.

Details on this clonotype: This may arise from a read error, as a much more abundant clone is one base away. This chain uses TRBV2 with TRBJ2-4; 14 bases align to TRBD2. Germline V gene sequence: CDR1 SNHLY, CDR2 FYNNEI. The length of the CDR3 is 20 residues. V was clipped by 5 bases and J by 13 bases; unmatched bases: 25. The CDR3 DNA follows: TGTGCCAGCAGTCCACTCTCGACTAGCGGGAGGGAAATAAAGTACAATGAGCAGTACTTC. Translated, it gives CASSPLSTSGREIKYNEQYF. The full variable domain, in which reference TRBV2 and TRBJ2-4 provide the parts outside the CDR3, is EPEVTQTPSHQVTQMGQEVILRCVPISNHLYFYWYRQILGQKVEFLVSFYNNEISEKSEIFDDQFSVERPDGSNFTLKIRSTKLEDSAMYFCASSPLSTSGREIKYNEQYFGAGTRLSVL.

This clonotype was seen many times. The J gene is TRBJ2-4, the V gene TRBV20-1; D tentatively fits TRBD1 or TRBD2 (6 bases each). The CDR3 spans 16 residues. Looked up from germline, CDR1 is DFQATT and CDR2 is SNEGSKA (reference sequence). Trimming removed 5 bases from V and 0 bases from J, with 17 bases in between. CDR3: CSARGGTALAKNIQYF. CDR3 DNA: TGCAGTGCTCGAGGGGGGACGGCTTTAGCCAAAAACATTCAGTACTTC.

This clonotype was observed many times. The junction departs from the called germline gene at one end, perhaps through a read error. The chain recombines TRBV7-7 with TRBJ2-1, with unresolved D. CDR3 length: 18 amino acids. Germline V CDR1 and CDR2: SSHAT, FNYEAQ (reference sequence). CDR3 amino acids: CASSERAGSESSYNEQFF. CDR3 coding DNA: TGTGCTAGCAGCGAACGGGCAGGCTCAGAGAGCTCCTACAATGAGCAGTTCTTC. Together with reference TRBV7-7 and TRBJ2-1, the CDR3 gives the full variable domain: GAGVSQSPRYKVTKRGQDVTLRCDPISSHATLYWYQQALGQGPEFLTYFNYEAQPDKSGLPSDRFSAERPEGSISTLTIQRTEQRDSAMYRCASSERAGSESSYNEQFFGPGTRLTVL.

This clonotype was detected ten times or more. The CDR3 bases are TGCAGTGCACGAAGACAGTCCCACAACACTGAAGCTTTCTTT. As protein: CSARRQSHNTEAFF. The chain couples TRBV20-1 to TRBJ1-1; possible D gene TRBD1, 5 bases. The CDR3 has 14 amino acids. Trimming removed 6 bases at V and 2 bases at J, with 16 bases between. CDR1 and CDR2 from the germline V gene are DFQATT and SNEGSKA (reference sequence).

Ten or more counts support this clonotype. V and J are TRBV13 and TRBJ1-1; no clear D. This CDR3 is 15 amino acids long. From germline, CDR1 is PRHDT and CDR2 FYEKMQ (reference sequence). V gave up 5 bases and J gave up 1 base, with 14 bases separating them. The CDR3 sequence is CASSREHLPNTEAFF. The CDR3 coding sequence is TGTGCCAGCAGCCGTGAACACCTACCGAACACTGAAGCTTTCTTT.

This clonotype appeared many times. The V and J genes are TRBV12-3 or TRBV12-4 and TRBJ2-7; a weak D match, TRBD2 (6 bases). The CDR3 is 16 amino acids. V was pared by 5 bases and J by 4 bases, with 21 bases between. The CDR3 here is CASSDITSSRKYEQYF. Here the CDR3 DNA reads TGTGCCAGCAGTGACATAACTAGCAGCCGAAAATACGAGCAGTACTTC.

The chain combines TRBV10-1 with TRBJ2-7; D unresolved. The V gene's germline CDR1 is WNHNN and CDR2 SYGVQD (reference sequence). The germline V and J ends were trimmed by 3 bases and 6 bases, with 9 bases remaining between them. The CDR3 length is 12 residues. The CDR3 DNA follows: TGCGCCAGCAGTGAAGGTCGAAGCGAGCAGTACTTC. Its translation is CASSEGRSEQYF.

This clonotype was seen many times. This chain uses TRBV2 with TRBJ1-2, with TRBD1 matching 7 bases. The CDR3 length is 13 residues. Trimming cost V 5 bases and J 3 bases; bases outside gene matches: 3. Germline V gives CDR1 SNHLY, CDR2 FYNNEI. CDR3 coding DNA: TGTGCCAGCAGTACCGGACAGGACTATGGCTACACCTTC. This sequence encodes CASSTGQDYGYTF.

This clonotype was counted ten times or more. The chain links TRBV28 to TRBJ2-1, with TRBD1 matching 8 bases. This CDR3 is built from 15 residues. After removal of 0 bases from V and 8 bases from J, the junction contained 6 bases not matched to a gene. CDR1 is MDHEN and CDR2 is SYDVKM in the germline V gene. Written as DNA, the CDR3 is TGTGCCAGCAGTTTATGGACAGGGGTTCGGGATGAGCAGTTCTTC. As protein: CASSLWTGVRDEQFF.

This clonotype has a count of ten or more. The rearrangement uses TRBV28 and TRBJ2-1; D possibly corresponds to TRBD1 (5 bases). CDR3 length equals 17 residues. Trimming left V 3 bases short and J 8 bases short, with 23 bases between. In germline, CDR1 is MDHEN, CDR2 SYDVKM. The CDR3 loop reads CASSFPRQGYWNYEQFF. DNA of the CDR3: TGTGCCAGCAGTTTCCCCCGTCAGGGATATTGGAATTATGAGCAGTTCTTC.

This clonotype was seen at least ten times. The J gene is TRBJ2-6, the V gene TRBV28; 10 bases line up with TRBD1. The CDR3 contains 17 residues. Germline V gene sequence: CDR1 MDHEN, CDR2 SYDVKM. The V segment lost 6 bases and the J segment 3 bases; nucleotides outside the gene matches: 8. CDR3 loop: CASRPGTGVVGANVLTF. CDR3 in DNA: TGTGCCAGCAGACCCGGGACAGGGGTCGTTGGGGCCAACGTCCTGACTTTC.

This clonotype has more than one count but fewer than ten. CDR3 loop: CASPRNGTSGRSVKPRGIQYF. In DNA form, the CDR3 reads TGTGCCAGCCCGAGGAACGGGACTAGCGGGAGGTCAGTCAAGCCAAGGGGGATTCAGTACTTC. The rearrangement links TRBV25-1 to TRBJ2-4; TRBD2 matches at 15 bases. Germline-derived CDR1 and CDR2 are MGHDK and SYGVNS. The CDR3 spans 21 residues. The V gene end was trimmed by 8 bases and the J gene end by 10 bases; junction bases not matched to a gene: 27.

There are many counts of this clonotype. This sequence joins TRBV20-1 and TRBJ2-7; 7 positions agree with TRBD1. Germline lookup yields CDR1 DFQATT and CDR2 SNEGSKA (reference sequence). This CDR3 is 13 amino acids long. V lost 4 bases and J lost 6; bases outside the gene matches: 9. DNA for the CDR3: TGCAGTGCTATACAGGGGTGGTTGTCCGAGCAGTACTTC. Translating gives CSAIQGWLSEQYF.

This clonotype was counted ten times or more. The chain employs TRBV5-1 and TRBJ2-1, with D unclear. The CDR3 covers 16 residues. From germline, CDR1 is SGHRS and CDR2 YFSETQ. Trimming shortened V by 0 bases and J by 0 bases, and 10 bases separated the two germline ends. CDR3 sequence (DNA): TGCGCCAGCAGCTTGGCCAGATCACTCTCCTACAATGAGCAGTTCTTC. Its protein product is CASSLARSLSYNEQFF.

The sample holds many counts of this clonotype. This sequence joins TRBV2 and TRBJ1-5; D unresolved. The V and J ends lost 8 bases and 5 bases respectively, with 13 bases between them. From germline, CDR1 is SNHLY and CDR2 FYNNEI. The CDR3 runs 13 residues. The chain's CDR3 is CASSTTGDQPQHF. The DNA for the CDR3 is TGTGCCAGCTCCACTACGGGAGATCAGCCCCAGCATTTT.

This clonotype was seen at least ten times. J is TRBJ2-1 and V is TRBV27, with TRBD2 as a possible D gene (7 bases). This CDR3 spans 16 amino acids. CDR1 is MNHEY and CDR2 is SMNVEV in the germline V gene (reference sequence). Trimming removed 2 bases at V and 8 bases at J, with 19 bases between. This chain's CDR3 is CASSLTFGGGAHEQFF. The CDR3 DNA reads TGTGCCAGCAGTTTAACATTTGGAGGGGGGGCGCATGAGCAGTTCTTC.

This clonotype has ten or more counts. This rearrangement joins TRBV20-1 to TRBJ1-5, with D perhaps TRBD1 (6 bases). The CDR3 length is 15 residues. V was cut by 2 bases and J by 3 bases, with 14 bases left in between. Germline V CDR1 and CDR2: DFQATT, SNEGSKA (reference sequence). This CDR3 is CSARRGWGANQPQHF. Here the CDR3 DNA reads TGCAGTGCTAGACGGGGCTGGGGGGCCAATCAGCCCCAGCATTTT.

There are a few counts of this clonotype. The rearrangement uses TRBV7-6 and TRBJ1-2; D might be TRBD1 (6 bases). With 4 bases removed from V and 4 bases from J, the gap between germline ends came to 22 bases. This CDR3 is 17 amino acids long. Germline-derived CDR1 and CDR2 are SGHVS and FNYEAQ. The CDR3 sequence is CASSSFRGGGFRYGYTF. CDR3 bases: TGTGCCAGCAGCTCTTTTAGAGGGGGGGGGTTTCGCTATGGCTACACCTTC.

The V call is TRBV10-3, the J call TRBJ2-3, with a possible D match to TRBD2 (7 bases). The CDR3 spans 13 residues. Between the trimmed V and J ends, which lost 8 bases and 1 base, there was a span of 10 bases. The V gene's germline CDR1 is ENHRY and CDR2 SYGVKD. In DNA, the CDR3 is TGTGCCATCGCGGGGGCGGGCACAGATACGCAGTATTTT. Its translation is CAIAGAGTDTQYF.

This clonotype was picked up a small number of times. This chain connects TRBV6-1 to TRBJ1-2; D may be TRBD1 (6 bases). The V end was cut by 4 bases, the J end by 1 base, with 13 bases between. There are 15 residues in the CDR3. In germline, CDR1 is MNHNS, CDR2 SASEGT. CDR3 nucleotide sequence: TGTGCCAGCAGTGGAGCGAGGGGGGATAACTATGGCTACACCTTC. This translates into CASSGARGDNYGYTF.